Described below is a single T cell receptor (beta chain) sequence and its context. The authors' processing: Nucleated cell counts were estimated from reference gene primer amplification. TCRdb keeps only in-frame clones here, not all; method: immunoSEQ multiplex PCR. V, J and clone size are those of that table, while D and trimming were read from the DNA. The sample carries a few hundred thousand clones, nearly 90% recorded once. The entry originates in a study of blood T cell repertoires in COVID-19. In the study overall: Sample material is recorded as cDNA or gDNA derived from T cells, B-cell-depleted T cells, or PBMCs.

Participants were aged roughly 18 to 89 years, lived in 20 to 25 US areas, and enrolled virtually. Cohorts were assigned according to the clinical history that participants reported. CDR1 DFQATT and CDR2 SNEGSKA come from the germline V gene (reference sequence). The V end lost 3 bases, the J end lost 5 bases, and 16 bases lay between the germline ends. This CDR3 has 15 amino acids. The clonotype comes from a woman aged 18-29 years with acute COVID-19. Sequencing was done on a sample of PBMCs or T cells enriched from blood (not recorded which). V gene TRBV20-1 combines with J gene TRBJ2-2, with D possibly being TRBD2 (5 bases). CDR3 coding DNA: TGCAGTGCTAGTAACGCGGCCCGAGGGACCGGGGAGCTGTTTTTT. This translates into CSASNAARGTGELFF.